The 9 T cell receptor beta chains presented below share a single source sample, sequenced in a study of glioma-infiltrating T cells after dendritic cell vaccination. Time point of the sample: after dendritic cell vaccination, including at tumor progression/relapse. Data came from immunoSEQ multiplex PCR; TCRdb stores just in-frame clones and leaves some out. This table holds over 75,000 clones, 80% to 90% found once. The source material was blood, sampled after dendritic cell vaccination. Receptors were obtained from a human donor with glioblastoma.

This chain uses TRBV9 with TRBJ2-5, with a weak D call TRBD2 (6 bases). The CDR3 totals 14 residues. The ends were cut back, 0 bases at V and 10 bases at J, with 16 bases in the middle. Germline CDR1 and CDR2: SGDLS and YYNGEE. The CDR3 DNA follows: TGTGCCAGCAGCGTAGGGGGGGTCGGAGGGATCCAGTACTTC. Translating gives CASSVGGVGGIQYF.

Only one count was recorded for this clone. V gene TRBV5-4 combines with J gene TRBJ1-2; D gene unclear. Germline values: CDR1 SGHNT, CDR2 YYREEE (reference sequence). The CDR3 covers 14 residues. Trimming removed 7 bases from V and 0 bases from J, with 13 bases in between. CDR3 sequence reads: CASHRFGPNYGYTF. CDR3 sequence (DNA): TGTGCCAGCCACCGCTTTGGCCCTAACTATGGCTACACCTTC.

The rearrangement joins TRBV9 to TRBJ1-1; tentatively, D is TRBD1 (6 bases). V shed 5 bases and J shed 3 bases, with 17 bases lying between them. This CDR3 region has 15 residues. The germline V gene encodes CDR1 SGDLS and CDR2 YYNGEE. CDR3 region: CASRPIRDTHTEAFF. As DNA, the CDR3 is TGTGCCAGCAGGCCTATCCGGGACACTCACACTGAAGCTTTCTTT.

The V gene is TRBV7-2, the J gene TRBJ2-1; tentative D call: TRBD2 (5 bases). The CDR3 covers 14 residues. The V end lost 1 base, the J end lost 5 bases, and 9 bases lay between the germline ends. Germline V gives CDR1 SGHTA, CDR2 FQGNSA. In nucleotides, the CDR3 is TGTGCCAGCAGCTTAGAGCCAGCGGACAATGAGCAGTTCTTC. Its translation is CASSLEPADNEQFF.

The V call is TRBV27, the J call TRBJ1-2; D not certain. This CDR3 spans 14 amino acids. V was trimmed by 1 base and J by 4 bases, leaving 10 bases between them. The germline V gene encodes CDR1 MNHEY and CDR2 SMNVEV (reference sequence). The CDR3 loop is CASSLFSGSYGYTF. The CDR3, as DNA: TGTGCCAGCAGTTTATTTTCTGGCAGCTATGGCTACACCTTC.

Concerning this clone: The same CDR3 arises from other DNA sequences in this sample as well. The J gene is TRBJ2-3, the V gene TRBV9; 7 bases are shared with TRBD2. The CDR3 is made up of 16 amino acids. The junction had 5 bases not matched to a gene; V was cut back by 1 base and J by 0 bases. Germline CDR1 is SGDLS and CDR2 is YYNGEE. The CDR3 DNA reads TGTGCCAGCAGCGTACAGAGCGGGGTTAGCACAGATACGCAGTATTTT. Translated, it gives CASSVQSGVSTDTQYF.

The chain links TRBV19 to TRBJ1-3; 8 nucleotides match TRBD1. V lost 4 bases and J lost 1; bases outside the gene matches: 3. The germline V gene encodes CDR1 LNHDA and CDR2 SQIVND (reference sequence). The CDR3 spans 15 residues. The CDR3 spells CASSTRTGSGNTIYF. In DNA, the CDR3 is TGTGCCAGTAGTACGAGGACAGGGTCTGGAAACACCATATATTTT.

The chain carries TRBV5-1 and TRBJ1-1; 10 bases agree with TRBD1. This CDR3 is built from 18 residues. Germline V gives CDR1 SGHRS, CDR2 YFSETQ. Losses at the gene ends were 4 bases for V and 3 bases for J; bases not matched to a gene: 15. The CDR3 DNA sequence: TGCGCCAGCAGCGGGGGACAGGGGAATACCCTTTGGTACACTGAAGCTTTCTTT. Residues: CASSGGQGNTLWYTEAFF.

The rearrangement links TRBV29-1 to TRBJ1-1; TRBD1 is a possible D gene (5 bases). Trimming took off 4 bases at V and 2 bases at J, with 8 bases between the two ends. The CDR3 spans 12 residues. Per germline, CDR1 SQVTM and CDR2 ANQGSEA. In nucleotides, the CDR3 is TGCAGCGTTGGACAGTTTAACACTGAAGCTTTCTTT. Translated: CSVGQFNTEAFF.